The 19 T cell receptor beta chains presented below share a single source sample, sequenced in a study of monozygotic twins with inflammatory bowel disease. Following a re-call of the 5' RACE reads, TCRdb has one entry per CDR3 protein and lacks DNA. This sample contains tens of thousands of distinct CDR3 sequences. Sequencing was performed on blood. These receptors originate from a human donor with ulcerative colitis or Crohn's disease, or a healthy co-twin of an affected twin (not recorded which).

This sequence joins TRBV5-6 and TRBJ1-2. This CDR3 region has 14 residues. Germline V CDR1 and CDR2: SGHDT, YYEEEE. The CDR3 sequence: CASSRQGFFYGYTF.

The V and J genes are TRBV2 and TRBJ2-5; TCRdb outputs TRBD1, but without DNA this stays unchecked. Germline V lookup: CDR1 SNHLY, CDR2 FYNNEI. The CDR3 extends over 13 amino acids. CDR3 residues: CASSESRGRTQYF.

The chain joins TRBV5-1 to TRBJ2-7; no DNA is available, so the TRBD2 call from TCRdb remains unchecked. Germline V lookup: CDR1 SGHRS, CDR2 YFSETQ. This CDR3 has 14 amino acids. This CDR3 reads CASSSTTWSYEQYF.

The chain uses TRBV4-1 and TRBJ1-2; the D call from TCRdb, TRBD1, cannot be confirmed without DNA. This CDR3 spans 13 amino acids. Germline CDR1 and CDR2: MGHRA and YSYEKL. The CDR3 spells CASSQVSGDGYTF.

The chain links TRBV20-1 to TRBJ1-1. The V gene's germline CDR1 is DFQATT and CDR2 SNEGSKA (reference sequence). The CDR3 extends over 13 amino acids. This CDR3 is CSASRGEGLEAFF.

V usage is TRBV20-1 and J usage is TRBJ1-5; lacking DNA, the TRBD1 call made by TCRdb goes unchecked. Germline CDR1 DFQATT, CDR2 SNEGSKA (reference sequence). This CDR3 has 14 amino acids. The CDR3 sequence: CSARHRVGNQPQHF.

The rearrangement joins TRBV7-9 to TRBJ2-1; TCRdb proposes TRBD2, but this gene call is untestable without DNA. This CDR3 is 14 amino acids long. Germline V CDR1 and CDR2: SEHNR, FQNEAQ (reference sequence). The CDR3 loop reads CASRTLAGDNEQFF.

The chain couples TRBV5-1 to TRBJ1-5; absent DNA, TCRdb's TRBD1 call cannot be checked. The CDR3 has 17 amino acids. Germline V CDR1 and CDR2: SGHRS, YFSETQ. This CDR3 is CASSLGDREGFNQPQHF.

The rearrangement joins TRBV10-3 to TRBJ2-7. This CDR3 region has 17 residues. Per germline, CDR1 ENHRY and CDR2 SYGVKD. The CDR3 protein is CAISESPGASSSYEQYF.

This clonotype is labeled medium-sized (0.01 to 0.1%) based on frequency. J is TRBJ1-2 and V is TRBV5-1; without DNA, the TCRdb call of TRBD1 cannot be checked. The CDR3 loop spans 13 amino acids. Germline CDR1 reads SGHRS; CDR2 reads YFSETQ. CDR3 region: CASSSDSHYGYTF. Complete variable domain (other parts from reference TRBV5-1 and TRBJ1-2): KAGVTQTPRYLIKTRGQQVTLSCSPISGHRSVSWYQQTPGQGLQFLFEYFSETQRNKGNFPGRFSGRQFSNSRSEMNVSTLELGDSALYLCASSSDSHYGYTFGSGTRLTVV.

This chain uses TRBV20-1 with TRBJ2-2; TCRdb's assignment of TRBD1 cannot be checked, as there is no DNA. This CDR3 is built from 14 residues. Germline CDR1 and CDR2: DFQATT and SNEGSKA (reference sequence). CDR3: CSARPGTGAGELFF.

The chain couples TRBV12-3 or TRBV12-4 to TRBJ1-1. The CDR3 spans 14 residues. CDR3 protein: CASRIGVGYTEAFF.

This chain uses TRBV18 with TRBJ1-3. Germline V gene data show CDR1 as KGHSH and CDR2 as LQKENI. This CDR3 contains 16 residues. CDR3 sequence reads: CASSASRRPLGNTIYF.

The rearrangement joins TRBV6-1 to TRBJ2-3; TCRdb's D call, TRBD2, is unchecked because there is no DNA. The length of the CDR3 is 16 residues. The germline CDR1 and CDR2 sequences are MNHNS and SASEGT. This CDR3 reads CASSLGASEDLDTQYF.

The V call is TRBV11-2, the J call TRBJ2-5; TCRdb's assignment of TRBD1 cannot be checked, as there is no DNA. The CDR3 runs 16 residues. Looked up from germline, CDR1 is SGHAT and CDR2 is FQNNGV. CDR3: CASSLSHGRGQETQYF.

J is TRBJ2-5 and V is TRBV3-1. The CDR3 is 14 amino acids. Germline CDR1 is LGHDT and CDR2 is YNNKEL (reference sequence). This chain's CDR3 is CASSQKNVEETQYF.

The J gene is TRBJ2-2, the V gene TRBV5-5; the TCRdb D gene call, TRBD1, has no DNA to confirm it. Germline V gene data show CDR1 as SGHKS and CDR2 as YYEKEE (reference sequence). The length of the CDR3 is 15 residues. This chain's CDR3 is CASSSIRVNTGELFF.

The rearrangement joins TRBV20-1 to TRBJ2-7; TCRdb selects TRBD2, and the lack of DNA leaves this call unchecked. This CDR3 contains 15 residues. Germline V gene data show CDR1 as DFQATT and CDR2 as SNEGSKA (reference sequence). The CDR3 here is CSARDLREGGYEQYF.

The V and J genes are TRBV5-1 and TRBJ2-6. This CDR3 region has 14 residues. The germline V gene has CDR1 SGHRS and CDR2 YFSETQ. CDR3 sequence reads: CASSPTPGANVLTF.